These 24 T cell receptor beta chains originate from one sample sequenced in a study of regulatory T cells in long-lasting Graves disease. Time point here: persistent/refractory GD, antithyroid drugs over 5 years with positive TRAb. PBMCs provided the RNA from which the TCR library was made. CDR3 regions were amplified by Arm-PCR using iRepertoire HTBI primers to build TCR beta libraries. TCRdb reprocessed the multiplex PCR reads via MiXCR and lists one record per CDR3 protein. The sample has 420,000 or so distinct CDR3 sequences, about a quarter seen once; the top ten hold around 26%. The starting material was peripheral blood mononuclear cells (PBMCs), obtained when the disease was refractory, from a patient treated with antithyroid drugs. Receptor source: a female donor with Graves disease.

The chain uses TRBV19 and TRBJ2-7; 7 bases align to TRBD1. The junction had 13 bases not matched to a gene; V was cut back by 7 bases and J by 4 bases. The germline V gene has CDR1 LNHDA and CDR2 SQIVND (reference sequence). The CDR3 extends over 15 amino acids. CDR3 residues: CASTRLPGTEYEQYF. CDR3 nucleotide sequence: TGTGCCAGTACGCGTCTTCCGGGGACAGAATACGAGCAGTACTTC.

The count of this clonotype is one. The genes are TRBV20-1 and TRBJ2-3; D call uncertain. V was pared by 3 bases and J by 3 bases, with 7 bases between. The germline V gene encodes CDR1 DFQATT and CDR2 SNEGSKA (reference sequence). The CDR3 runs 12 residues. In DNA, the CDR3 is TGCAGTGCTAGTGGGCGTACAGATACGCAGTATTTT. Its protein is CSASGRTDTQYF.

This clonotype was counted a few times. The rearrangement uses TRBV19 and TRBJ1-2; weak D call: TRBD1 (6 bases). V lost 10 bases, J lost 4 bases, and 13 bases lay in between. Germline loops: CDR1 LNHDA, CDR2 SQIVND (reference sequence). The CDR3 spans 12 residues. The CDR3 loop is CATGGRSYGYTF. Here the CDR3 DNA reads TGTGCCACCGGGGGCAGAAGCTATGGCTACACCTTC. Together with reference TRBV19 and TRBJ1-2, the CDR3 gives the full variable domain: DGGITQSPKYLFRKEGQNVTLSCEQNLNHDAMYWYRQDPGQGLRLIYYSQIVNDFQKGDIAEGYSVSREKKESFPLTVTSAQKNPTAFYLCATGGRSYGYTFGSGTRLTVV.

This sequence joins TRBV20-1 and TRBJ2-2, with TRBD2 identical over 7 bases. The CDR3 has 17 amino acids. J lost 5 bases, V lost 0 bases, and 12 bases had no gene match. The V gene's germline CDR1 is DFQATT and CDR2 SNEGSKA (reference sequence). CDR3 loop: CSARDLRASGRTGELFF. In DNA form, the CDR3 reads TGCAGTGCTAGAGATCTAAGGGCTAGCGGTCGTACCGGGGAGCTGTTTTTT.

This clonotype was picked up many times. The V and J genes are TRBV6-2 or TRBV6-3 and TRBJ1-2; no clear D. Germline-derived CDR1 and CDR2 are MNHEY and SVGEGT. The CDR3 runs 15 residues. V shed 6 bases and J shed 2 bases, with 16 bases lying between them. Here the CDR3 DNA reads TGTGCCAGCAGACCCAACCGGCTACAAAACTATGGCTACACCTTC. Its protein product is CASRPNRLQNYGYTF.

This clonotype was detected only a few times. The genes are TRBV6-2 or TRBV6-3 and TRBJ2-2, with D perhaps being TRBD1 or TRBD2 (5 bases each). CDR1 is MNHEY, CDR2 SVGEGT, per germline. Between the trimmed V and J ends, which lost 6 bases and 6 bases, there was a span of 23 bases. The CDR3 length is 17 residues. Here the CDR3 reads CASSVARGPSGPGELFF. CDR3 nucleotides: TGTGCCAGCAGCGTAGCTAGGGGACCTTCAGGACCCGGGGAGCTGTTTTTT.

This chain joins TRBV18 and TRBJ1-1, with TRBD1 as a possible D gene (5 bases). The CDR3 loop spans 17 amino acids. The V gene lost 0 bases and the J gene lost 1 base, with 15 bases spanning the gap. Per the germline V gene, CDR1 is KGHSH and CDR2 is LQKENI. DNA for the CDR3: TGTGCCAGCTCACCACCGATTAGACAGAACCGGAACACTGAAGCTTTCTTT. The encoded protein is CASSPPIRQNRNTEAFF.

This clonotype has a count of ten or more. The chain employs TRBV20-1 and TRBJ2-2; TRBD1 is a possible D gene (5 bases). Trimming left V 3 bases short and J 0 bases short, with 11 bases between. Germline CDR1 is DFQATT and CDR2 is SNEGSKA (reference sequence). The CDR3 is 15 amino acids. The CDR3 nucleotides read TGCAGTGCTAGGGGTGACAGATCGAACACCGGGGAGCTGTTTTTT. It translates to CSARGDRSNTGELFF.

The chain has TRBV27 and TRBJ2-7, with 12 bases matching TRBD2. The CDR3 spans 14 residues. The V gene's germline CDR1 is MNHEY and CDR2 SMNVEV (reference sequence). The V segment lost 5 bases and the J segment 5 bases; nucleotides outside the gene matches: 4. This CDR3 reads CASSRTSGRNEQYF. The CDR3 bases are TGTGCCAGCAGTAGAACTAGCGGGAGGAACGAGCAGTACTTC.

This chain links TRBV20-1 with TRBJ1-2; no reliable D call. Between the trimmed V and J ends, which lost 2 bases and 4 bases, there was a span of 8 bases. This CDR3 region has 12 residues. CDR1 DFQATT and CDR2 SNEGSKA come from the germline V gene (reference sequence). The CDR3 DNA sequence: TGCAGTGCTAGAACGGGTAGCTATGGCTACACCTTC. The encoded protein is CSARTGSYGYTF.

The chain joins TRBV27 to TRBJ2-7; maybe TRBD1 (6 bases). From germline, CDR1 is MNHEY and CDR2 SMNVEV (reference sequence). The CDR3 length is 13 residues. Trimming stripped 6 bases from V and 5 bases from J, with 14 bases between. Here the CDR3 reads CASSHGQSDEQYF. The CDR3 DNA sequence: TGTGCCAGCAGCCACGGACAGAGCGACGAGCAGTACTTC.

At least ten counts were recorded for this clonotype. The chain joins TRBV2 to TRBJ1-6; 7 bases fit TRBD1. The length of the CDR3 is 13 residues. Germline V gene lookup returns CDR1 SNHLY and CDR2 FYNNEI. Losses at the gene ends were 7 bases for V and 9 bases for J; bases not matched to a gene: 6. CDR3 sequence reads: CASMENRGSPLHF. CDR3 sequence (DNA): TGTGCCAGCATGGAGAACAGGGGTTCACCCCTCCACTTT. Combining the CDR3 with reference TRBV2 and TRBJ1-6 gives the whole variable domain EPEVTQTPSHQVTQMGQEVILRCVPISNHLYFYWYRQILGQKVEFLVSFYNNEISEKSEIFDDQFSVERPDGSNFTLKIRSTKLEDSAMYFCASMENRGSPLHFGNGTRLTVT.

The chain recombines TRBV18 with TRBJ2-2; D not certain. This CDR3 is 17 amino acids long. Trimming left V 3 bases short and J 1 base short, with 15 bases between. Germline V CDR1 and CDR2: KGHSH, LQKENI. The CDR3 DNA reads TGTGCCAGCTCACCGATTCATTGGCAACAGAACACCGGGGAGCTGTTTTTT. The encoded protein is CASSPIHWQQNTGELFF.

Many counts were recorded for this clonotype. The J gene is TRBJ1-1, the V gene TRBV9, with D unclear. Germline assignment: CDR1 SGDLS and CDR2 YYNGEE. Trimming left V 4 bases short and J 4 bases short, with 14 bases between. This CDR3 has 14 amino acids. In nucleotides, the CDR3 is TGTGCCAGCAGCAAGGCCGGTTTCGGCACTGAAGCTTTCTTT. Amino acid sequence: CASSKAGFGTEAFF. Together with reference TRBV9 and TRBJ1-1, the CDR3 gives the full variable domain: DSGVTQTPKHLITATGQRVTLRCSPRSGDLSVYWYQQSLDQGLQFLIQYYNGEERAKGNILERFSAQQFPDLHSELNLSSLELGDSALYFCASSKAGFGTEAFFGQGTRLTVV.

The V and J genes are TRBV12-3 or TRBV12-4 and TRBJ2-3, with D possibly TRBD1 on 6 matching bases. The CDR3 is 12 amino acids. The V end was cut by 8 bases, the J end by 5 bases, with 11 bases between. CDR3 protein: CASRDIKDTQYF. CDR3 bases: TGTGCCAGCCGGGACATCAAAGATACGCAGTATTTT.

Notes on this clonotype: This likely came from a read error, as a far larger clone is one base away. The CDR3 reads CASSPRGTENERLFF. The CDR3 DNA follows: TGTGCCAGCAGCCCAAGGGGGACAGAGAATGAAAGACTGTTTTTT. The V call is TRBV7-2, the J call TRBJ1-4; TRBD1 aligns across 7 bases. Germline loops: CDR1 SGHTA, CDR2 FQGNSA. The CDR3 consists of 15 residues. The full variable domain, completed using reference TRBV7-2 and TRBJ1-4, is GAGVSQSPSNKVTEKGKDVELRCDPISGHTALYWYRQSLGQGLEFLIYFQGNSAPDKSGLPSDRFSAERTGGSVSTLTIQRTQQEDSAVYLCASSPRGTENERLFFGSGTQLSVL.

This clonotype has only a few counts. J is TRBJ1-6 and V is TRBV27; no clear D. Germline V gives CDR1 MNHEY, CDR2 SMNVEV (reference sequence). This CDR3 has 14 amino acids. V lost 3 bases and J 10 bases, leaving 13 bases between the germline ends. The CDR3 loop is CASSFSEARSPLHF. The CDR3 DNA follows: TGTGCCAGCAGTTTTTCGGAGGCTCGATCACCCCTCCACTTT.

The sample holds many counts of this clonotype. CDR3 sequence reads: CASSIGMNTEAFF. DNA of the CDR3: TGTGCCAGTAGTATAGGAATGAACACTGAAGCTTTCTTT. The chain recombines TRBV19 with TRBJ1-1; D not resolved. V was clipped by 1 base and J by 0 bases, with 3 bases between them. Germline V gene data show CDR1 as LNHDA and CDR2 as SQIVND (reference sequence). The CDR3 has 13 residues.

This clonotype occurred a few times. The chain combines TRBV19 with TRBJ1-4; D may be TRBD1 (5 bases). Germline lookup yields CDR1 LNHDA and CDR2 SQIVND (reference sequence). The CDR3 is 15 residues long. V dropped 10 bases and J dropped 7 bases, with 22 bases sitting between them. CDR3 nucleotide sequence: TGTGCCACCACGGAAAACGGAGGGGTACCTGAAAAACTGTTTTTT. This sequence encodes CATTENGGVPEKLFF.

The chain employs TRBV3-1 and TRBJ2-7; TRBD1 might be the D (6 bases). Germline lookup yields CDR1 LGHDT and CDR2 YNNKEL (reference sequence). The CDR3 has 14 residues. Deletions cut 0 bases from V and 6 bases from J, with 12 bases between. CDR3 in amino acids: CASSQDNRVSEQYF. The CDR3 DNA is TGTGCCAGCAGCCAAGATAACAGGGTTAGCGAGCAGTACTTC.

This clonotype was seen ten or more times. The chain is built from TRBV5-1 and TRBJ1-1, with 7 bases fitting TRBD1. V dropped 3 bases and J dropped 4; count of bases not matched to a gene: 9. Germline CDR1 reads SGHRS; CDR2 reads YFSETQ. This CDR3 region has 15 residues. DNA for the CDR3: TGCGCCAGCAGCTCCCAGGGGGGCGTTGGCACTGAAGCTTTCTTT. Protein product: CASSSQGGVGTEAFF.

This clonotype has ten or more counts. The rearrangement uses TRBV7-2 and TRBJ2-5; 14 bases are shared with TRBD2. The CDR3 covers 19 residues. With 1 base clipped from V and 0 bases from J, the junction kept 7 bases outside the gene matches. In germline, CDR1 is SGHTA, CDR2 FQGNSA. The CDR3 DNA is TGTGCCAGCAGCTTAGAACCGACTAGCGGGAGGGCCTACCAAGAGACCCAGTACTTC. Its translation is CASSLEPTSGRAYQETQYF. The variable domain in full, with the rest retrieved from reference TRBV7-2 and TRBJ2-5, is GAGVSQSPSNKVTEKGKDVELRCDPISGHTALYWYRQSLGQGLEFLIYFQGNSAPDKSGLPSDRFSAERTGGSVSTLTIQRTQQEDSAVYLCASSLEPTSGRAYQETQYFGPGTRLLVL.

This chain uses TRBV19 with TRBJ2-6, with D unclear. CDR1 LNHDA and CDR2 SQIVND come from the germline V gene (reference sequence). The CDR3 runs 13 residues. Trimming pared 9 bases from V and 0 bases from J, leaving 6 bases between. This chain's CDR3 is CASIDSGANVLTF. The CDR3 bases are TGTGCCAGCATAGACTCTGGGGCCAACGTCCTGACTTTC.

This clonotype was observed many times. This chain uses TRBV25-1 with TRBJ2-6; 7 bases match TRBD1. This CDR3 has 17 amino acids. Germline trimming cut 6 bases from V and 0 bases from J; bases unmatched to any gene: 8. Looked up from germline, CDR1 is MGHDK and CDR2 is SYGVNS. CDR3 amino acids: CASSPGQVNSGANVLTF. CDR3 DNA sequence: TGTGCCAGCAGCCCCGGACAGGTGAACTCTGGGGCCAACGTCCTGACTTTC.